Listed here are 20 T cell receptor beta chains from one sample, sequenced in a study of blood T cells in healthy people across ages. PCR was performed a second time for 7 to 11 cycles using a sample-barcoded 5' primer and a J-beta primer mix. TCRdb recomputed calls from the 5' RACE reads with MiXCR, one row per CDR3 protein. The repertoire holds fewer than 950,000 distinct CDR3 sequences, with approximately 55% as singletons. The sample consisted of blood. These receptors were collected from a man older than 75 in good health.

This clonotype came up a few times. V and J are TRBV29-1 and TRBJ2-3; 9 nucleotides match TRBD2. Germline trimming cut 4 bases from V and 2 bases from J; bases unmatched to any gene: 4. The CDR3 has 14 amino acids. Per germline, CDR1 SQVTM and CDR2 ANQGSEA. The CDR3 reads CSVVREGLTDTQYF. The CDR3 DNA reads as TGCAGCGTTGTGCGGGAGGGCCTCACAGATACGCAGTATTTT.

CDR3 amino acids: CASNKGQGRNEQYF. The CDR3 DNA sequence: TGTGCCAGCAATAAAGGACAGGGACGCAACGAGCAGTACTTC. This sequence joins TRBV12-3 or TRBV12-4 and TRBJ2-7; the match to TRBD1 covers 8 bases. CDR3 size: 14 residues. V lost 7 bases, J lost 5 bases, and 10 bases stayed unmatched.

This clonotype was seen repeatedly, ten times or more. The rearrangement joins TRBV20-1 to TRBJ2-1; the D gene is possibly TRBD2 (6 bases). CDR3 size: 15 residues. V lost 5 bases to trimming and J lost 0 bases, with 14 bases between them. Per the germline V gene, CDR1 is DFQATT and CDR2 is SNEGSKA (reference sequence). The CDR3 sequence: CSAYVAGSSYNEQFF. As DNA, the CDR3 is TGCAGTGCTTATGTGGCGGGAAGCTCCTACAATGAGCAGTTCTTC.

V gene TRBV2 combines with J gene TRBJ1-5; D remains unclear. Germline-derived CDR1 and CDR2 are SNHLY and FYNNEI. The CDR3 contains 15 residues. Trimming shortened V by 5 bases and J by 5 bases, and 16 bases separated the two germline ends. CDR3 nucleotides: TGTGCCAGCAGTAACGGACCGAGCTGGTATCAGCCCCAGCATTTT. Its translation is CASSNGPSWYQPQHF.

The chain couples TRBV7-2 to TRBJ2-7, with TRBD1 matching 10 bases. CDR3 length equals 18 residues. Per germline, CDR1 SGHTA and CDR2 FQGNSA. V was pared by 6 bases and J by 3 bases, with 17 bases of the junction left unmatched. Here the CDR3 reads CASSLLGGQGRLLYEQYF. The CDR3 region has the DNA TGTGCCAGCAGTCTTTTGGGGGGACAGGGGCGGTTACTCTACGAGCAGTACTTC.

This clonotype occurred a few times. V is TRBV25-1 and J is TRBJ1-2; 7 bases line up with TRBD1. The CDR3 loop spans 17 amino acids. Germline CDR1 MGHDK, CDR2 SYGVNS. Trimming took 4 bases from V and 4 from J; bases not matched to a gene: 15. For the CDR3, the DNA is TGTGCCAGCAGTGCTCGACGAGCCACAGGGGACGGCTATGGCTACACCTTC. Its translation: CASSARRATGDGYGYTF.

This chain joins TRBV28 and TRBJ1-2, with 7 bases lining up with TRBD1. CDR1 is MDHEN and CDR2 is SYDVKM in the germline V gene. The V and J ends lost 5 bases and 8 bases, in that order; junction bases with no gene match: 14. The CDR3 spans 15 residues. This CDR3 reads CASSPTGTAGRGYTF. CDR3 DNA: TGTGCCAGCAGTCCCACCGGGACAGCCGGGAGGGGCTACACCTTC.

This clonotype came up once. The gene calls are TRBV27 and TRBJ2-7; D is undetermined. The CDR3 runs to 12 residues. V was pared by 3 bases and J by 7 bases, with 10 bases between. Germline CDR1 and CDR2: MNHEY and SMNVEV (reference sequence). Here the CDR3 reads CASSFLGREQYF. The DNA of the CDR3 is TGTGCCAGCAGTTTCTTAGGCAGGGAGCAGTACTTC.

CDR3 DNA: TGTGCCACCAGTGATTTCAGGGAGACCCAGTACTTC. It specifies CATSDFRETQYF. V gene TRBV24-1 combines with J gene TRBJ2-5; no clear D. The germline V gene encodes CDR1 KGHDR and CDR2 SFDVKD. This CDR3 has 12 amino acids. V shed 1 base and J shed 5 bases, with 4 bases lying between them.

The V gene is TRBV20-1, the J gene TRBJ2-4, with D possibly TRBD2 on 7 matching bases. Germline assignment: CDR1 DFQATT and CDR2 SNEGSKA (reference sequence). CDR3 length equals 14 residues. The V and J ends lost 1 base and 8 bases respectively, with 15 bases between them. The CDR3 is CSARVAGAVDIQYF. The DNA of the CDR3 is TGCAGTGCTAGAGTGGCGGGGGCGGTGGACATTCAGTACTTC.

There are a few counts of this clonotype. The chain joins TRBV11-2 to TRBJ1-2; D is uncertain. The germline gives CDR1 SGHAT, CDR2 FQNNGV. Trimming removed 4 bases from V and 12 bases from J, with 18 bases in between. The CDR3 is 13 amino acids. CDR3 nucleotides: TGTGCCAGCAGCTCCAACAGAGGAGATGTCGACACCTTC. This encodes CASSSNRGDVDTF.

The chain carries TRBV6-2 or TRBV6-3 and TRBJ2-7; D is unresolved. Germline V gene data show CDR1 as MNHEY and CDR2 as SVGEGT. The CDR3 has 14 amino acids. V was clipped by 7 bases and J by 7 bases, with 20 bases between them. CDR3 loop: CASKIGNLGFEQYF. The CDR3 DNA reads TGTGCCAGCAAGATAGGGAATCTTGGTTTTGAGCAGTACTTC.

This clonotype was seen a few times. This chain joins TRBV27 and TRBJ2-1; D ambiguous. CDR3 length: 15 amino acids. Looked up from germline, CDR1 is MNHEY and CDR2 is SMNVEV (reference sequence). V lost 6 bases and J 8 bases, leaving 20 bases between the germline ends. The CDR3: CASSPPSTYHDEQFF. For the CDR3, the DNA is TGTGCCAGCAGCCCCCCGTCCACATATCACGATGAGCAGTTCTTC.

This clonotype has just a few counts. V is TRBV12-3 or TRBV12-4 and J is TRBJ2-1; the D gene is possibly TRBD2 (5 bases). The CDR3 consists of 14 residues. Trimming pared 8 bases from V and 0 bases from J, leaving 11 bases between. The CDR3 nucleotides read TGTGCCAGCCGCCTGGGGAGCTCCTACAATGAGCAGTTCTTC. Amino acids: CASRLGSSYNEQFF.

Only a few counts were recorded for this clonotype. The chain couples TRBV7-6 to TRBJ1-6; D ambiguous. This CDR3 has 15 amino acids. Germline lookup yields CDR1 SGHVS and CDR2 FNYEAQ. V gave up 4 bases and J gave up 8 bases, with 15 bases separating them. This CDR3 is CASSSQEIGYSPLHF. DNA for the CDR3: TGTGCCAGCAGCTCGCAGGAAATAGGCTATTCACCCCTCCACTTT.

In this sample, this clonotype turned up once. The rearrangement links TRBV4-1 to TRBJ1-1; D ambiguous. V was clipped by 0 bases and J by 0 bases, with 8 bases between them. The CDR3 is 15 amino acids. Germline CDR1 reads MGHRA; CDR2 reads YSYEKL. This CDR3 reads CASSQEGWVNTEAFF. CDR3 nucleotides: TGCGCCAGCAGCCAAGAAGGATGGGTGAACACTGAAGCTTTCTTT.

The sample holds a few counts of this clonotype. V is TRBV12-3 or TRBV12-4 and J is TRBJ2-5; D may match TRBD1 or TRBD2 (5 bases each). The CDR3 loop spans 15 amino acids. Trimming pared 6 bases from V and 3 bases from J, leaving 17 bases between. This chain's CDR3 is CASSIRGTHKETQYF. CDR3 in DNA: TGTGCCAGCAGCATACGGGGCACCCATAAAGAGACCCAGTACTTC.

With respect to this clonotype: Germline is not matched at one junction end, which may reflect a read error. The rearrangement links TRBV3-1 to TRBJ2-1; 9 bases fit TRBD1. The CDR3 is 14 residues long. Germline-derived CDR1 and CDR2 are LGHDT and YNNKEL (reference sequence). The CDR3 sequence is CASSPWDRDNKQFF. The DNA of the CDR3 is TGTGCCAGCAGCCCTTGGGACAGGGACAATAAGCAGTTCTTC.

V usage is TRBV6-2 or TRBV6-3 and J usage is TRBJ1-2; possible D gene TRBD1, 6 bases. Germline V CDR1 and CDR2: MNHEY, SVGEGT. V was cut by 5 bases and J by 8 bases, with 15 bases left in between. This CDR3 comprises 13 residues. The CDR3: CASSPPGVRGYTF. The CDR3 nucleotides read TGTGCCAGCAGTCCACCAGGGGTGAGAGGCTACACCTTC.

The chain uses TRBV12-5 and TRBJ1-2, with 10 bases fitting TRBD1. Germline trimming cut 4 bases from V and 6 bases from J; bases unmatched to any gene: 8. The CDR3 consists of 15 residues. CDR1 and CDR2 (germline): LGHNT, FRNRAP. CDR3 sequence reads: CASGYPRQGADGYTF. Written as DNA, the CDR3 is TGTGCTAGTGGTTACCCACGACAGGGGGCTGATGGCTACACCTTC.